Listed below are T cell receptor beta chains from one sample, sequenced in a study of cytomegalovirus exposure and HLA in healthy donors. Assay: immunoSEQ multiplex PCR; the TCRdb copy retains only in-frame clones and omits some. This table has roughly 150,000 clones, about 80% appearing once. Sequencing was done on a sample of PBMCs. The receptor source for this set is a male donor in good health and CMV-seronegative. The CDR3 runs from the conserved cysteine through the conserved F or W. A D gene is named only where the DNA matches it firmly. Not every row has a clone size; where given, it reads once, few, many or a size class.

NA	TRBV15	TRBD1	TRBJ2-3	CATSREQGATDTQYF	TGTGCCACCAGCAGAGAACAGGGGGCAACAGATACGCAGTATTTT
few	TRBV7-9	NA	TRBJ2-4	CASSSRGGGKNIQYF	TGTGCCAGCAGCTCCCGAGGGGGGGGGAAAAACATTCAGTACTTC
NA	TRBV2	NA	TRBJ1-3	CASSLSGNTIYF	TGTGCCAGCAGTCTCTCTGGAAACACCATATATTTT
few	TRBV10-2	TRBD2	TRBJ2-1	CASEERGGDDEQFF	TGCGCCAGCGAGGAGCGGGGGGGTGATGATGAGCAGTTCTTC
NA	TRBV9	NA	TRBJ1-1	CASSVVEGEAFF	TGTGCCAGCAGCGTAGTCGAGGGTGAAGCTTTCTTT
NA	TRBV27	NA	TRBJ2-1	CASSLGGSYNEQFF	TGTGCCAGCAGTTTGGGGGGCTCCTACAATGAGCAGTTCTTC
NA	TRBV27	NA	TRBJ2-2	CASSLGRAAINTGELFF	TGTGCCAGCAGTTTAGGGCGAGCGGCCATTAACACCGGGGAGCTGTTTTTT
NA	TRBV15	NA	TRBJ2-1	CATSRDGTGYNEQFF	TGTGCCACCAGCAGAGATGGTACGGGGTACAATGAGCAGTTCTTC
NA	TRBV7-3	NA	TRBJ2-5	CASSLTGPGETQYF	TGTGCCAGCAGCTTAACGGGTCCGGGGGAGACCCAGTACTTC
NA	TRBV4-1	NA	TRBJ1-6	CASSQPGGGADNSPLHF	TGCGCCAGCAGCCAACCCGGCGGGGGGGCCGATAATTCACCCCTCCACTTT
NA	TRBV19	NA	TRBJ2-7	CASSIDTGSYEQYF	TGTGCCAGTAGTATAGACACGGGGTCCTACGAGCAGTACTTC
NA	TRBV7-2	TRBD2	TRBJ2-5	CASSLALAGARTQYF	TGTGCCAGCAGCTTAGCTCTAGCGGGGGCCCGGACCCAGTACTTC
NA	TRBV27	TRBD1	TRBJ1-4	CASSLLGQGGEKLFF	TGTGCCAGCAGTTTACTCGGACAGGGCGGGGAAAAACTGTTTTTT
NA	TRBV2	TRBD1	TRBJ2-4	CASSPTGGGYF	TGTGCCAGCAGCCCGACAGGGGGGGGATACTTC
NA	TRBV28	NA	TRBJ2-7	CASGGTRLYEQYF	TGTGCCAGCGGGGGGACTCGGCTCTACGAGCAGTACTTC